This TCR beta chain is drawn from a study of blood T cells in healthy people across ages. A word on this clonotype: Its antigen is not known.

Combining a sample-barcoded 5' primer with a J-beta primer mix, a second PCR ran for roughly 7 to 12 cycles. Through a template-switch adaptor with 12 random nucleotides, each cDNA molecule received a tag. There were at least 3 million CDR3-containing paired-end reads obtained from each sample. TCRdb passed the 5' RACE reads through MiXCR, listing each CDR3 protein once. This table has approximately 770,000 distinct CDR3 sequences, about 62% appearing once. Losses at the gene ends were 3 bases for V and 7 bases for J; bases not matched to a gene: 19. This CDR3 is 19 amino acids long. Germline assignment: CDR1 MDHEN and CDR2 SYDVKM. Findings and caveats of the study: Researchers deemed the diversity estimates from one million T cells underestimates.

The chain uses TRBV28 and TRBJ2-1, with 9 bases matching TRBD2. This receptor was taken from a man aged 25-40 years in good health. Sequencing was performed on blood. The CDR3 sequence is CASSFLPGLAIYRENEQFF. The CDR3 DNA reads as TGTGCCAGCAGTTTCCTACCGGGACTAGCTATTTATCGGGAGAATGAGCAGTTCTTC.